The source of this TCR beta chain is a study of cytomegalovirus exposure and HLA in healthy donors. About the research overall: Genetic ancestry analysis placed around four fifths of the 398 donors that were genotyped in the Caucasian-associated cluster. Study-wide results and limits: Common viral pathogens seemed, in a later analysis, to connect with several of the most significant clusters.

In regard to this clone: Its antigen is still unknown.

The germline CDR1 and CDR2 sequences are SGHRS and YFSETQ. The CDR3 is made up of 14 amino acids. V was cut by 4 bases and J by 0 bases, with 10 bases left in between. Use of 60 Vbeta and 13 Jbeta primers characterized the PCR. Method: immunoSEQ multiplex PCR; TCRdb's copy keeps in-frame clones and lacks some. The sample table includes roughly 150,000 clones. This TCR derives from a woman aged 50 to 65 in good health and CMV-seronegative. The chain combines TRBV5-1 with TRBJ2-5; D is ambiguous. The sequenced sample consisted of PBMCs. The CDR3 region has the DNA TGCGCCAGCAGCCTAGGATCGTACCAAGAGACCCAGTACTTC. Protein: CASSLGSYQETQYF.